This paragraph covers one TCR beta chain sequence. This entry belongs to a study of Ad26.COV2.S vaccination and SARS-CoV-2 variants. Study context: The donor belonged to the COV1001 Ad26.COV2.S trial arm. In the study, Ad26.COV2.S was injected intramuscularly once, or twice 56 days apart.

The CDR3 has 17 amino acids. J lost 4 bases, V lost 5 bases, and 15 bases had no gene match. Germline values: CDR1 SEHNR, CDR2 FQNEAQ (reference sequence). The repertoire was sequenced with immunoSEQ multiplex PCR; TCRdb's copy has only in-frame clones and lacks some. The sample contains hundreds of thousands of clones, roughly 91% of which appear only once. As for treatment: roughly 18 received Ad26.COV2.S at low or high dose, single or two shots; about five received placebo; per-sample allocation not given. Collection of samples fell on day 63 after the first vaccine or placebo injection. This sequence originates from a person between 18 and 65 years old who received the Ad26.COV2.S COVID-19 vaccine or a placebo. Sequencing used peripheral blood, obtained in a trial of Ad26.COV2.S vaccine versus placebo. The J gene is TRBJ2-7, the V gene TRBV7-9; 9 bases line up with TRBD1. In DNA form, the CDR3 reads TGTGCCAGCAGCCCAACCGCGACGGGACAGGGCTGGTACGAGCAGTACTTC. It encodes CASSPTATGQGWYEQYF.